The clone carrying this T cell receptor beta chain was seen a few times. This entry belongs to a study of T-cell memory formation after mild COVID-19. Across the study: Across donors, TCR clusters were largely donor specific.

The CDR3 has 15 amino acids. Germline V gives CDR1 MNHNS, CDR2 SASEGT. The V gene end was trimmed by 6 bases and the J gene end by 4 bases; junction bases not matched to a gene: 9. 5'RACE with constant-segment primers built TCRalpha and TCRbeta cDNA libraries with UMIs. TCRdb re-called the 5' RACE reads with MiXCR, one entry per CDR3 protein. This table has roughly 130,000 distinct CDR3 sequences, 16% appearing once. Material for sequencing was PBMCs or a T cell subset sorted from them (not recorded which). The TCR sequence derives from an adult woman who had mild COVID-19 (a few samples of this study predate the infection). Cell type and time point are not known. The chain combines TRBV6-1 with TRBJ2-1; 7 nucleotides agree with TRBD1. The CDR3 region has the DNA TGTGCCAGCAGAGTAACCGGGACAGTTTACAATGAGCAGTTCTTC. Translating it yields CASRVTGTVYNEQFF.